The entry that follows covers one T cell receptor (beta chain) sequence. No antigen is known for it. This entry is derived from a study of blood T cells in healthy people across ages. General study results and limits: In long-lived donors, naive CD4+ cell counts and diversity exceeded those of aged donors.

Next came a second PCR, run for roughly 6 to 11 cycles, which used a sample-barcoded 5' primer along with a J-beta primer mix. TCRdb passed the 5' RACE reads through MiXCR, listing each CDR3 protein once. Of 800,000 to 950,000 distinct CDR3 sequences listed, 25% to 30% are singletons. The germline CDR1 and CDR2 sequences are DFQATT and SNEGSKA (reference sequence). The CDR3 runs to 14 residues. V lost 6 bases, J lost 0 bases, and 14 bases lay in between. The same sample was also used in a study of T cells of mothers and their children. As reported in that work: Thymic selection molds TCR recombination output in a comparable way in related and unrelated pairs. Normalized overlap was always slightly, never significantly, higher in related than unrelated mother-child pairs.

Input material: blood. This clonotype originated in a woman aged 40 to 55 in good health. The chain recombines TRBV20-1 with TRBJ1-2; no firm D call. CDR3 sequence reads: CSAPVRRANYGYTF. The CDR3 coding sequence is TGCAGTGCCCCGGTCAGGAGGGCTAACTATGGCTACACCTTC.